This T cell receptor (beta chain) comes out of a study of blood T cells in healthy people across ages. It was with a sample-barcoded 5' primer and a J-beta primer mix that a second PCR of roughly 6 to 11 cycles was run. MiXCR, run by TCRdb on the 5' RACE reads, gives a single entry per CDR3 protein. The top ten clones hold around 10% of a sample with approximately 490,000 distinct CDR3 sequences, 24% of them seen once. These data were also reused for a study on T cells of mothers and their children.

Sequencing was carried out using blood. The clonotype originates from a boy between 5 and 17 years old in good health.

CDR3 nucleotides: TGTGCCAGCAGTTACGAGGCCGGGAGGGGTGTGGAGACCCAGTACTTC. This translates into CASSYEAGRGVETQYF. This chain joins TRBV28 and TRBJ2-5; TRBD2 matches at 8 bases. V gave up 4 bases and J gave up 5 bases; unmatched junction bases: 12. CDR1 is MDHEN and CDR2 is SYDVKM in the germline V gene. The length of the CDR3 is 16 residues.